This is a list of T cell receptor beta chains from one sample in a study of cytomegalovirus exposure and HLA in healthy donors. TCRdb's copy holds only in-frame clones and misses some; the assay was immunoSEQ multiplex PCR. The table lists about 160,000 clones, 80% of them singletons. Sequences were obtained from PBMCs. Receptors were obtained from a man between 18 and 29 years old in good health and CMV-seropositive. The CDR3 runs from the conserved cysteine through the conserved F or W. Each record gives: V gene, clone size, J gene, D gene, CDR3 DNA, CDR3 protein. The D gene is left open where the match is weak. Clone size is shown for a subset of rows, as once, few, many or a class of expanded clone.

TRBV5-5,-,TRBJ2-5,TRBD1,TGTGCCAGCAGCTGGCGCATGTCACAGGGGGAAGAGACCCAGTACTTC,CASSWRMSQGEETQYF
TRBV18,-,TRBJ2-5,TRBD2,TGTGCCAGCACGGGACTAGCGGGAGGAGGAGAGACCCAGTACTTC,CASTGLAGGGETQYF
TRBV28,-,TRBJ1-2,-,TGTGCCAGCAGTTTAGACACTAACTATGGCTACACCTTC,CASSLDTNYGYTF
TRBV28,-,TRBJ1-4,-,TGTGCCAGCTCCCCCCGGGGGGGCCTTAATGAAAAACTGTTTTTT,CASSPRGGLNEKLFF
TRBV11-3,-,TRBJ1-1,-,TGTGCCAGCAGCCTCGCGGTAAACACTGAAGCTTTCTTT,CASSLAVNTEAFF
TRBV27,few,TRBJ2-3,-,TGTGCCACCCAGGGAGGTTTCACAGATACGCAGTATTTT,CATQGGFTDTQYF
TRBV5-1,-,TRBJ2-6,TRBD2,TGCGCCAGCACTCCAGTGGCGGGAGGATCCAACGTCCTGACTTTC,CASTPVAGGSNVLTF
TRBV4-2,-,TRBJ2-5,TRBD2,TGTGCCAGCAGCCAAGGCCCTAGCGGACAAGAGACCCAGTACTTC,CASSQGPSGQETQYF
TRBV7-2,-,TRBJ2-5,TRBD1,TGTGCCAGCAGCTCCACCGACAGGGCCCGATTCCAAGAGACCCAGTACTTC,CASSSTDRARFQETQYF
TRBV4-2,once,TRBJ2-3,-,TGTGCCAGCAGCCAAGAATGGAGGCTGCCCTACACAGATACGCAGTATTTT,CASSQEWRLPYTDTQYF
TRBV19,-,TRBJ1-5,-,TGTGCCAGTACCAGGCTTGGCCTTAAACCAAATCAGCCCCAGCATTTT,CASTRLGLKPNQPQHF
TRBV11-2,-,TRBJ2-7,TRBD2,TGTGCCAGCAGCTCCCCGGGACTACCCTACGAGCAGTACTTC,CASSSPGLPYEQYF
TRBV30,-,TRBJ2-1,TRBD2,TGTGCCTGGACTAGCGGGAGGGGTGAGCAGTTCTTC,CAWTSGRGEQFF
TRBV5-6,-,TRBJ1-1,TRBD1,TGTGCCAGCAGCTTGGGACAGGGTTTTAGAGAAGCTTTCTTT,CASSLGQGFREAFF
TRBV20-1,-,TRBJ1-5,TRBD1,TGCAGTGCTGGACAGGACCAGCCCCAGCATTTT,CSAGQDQPQHF
TRBV27,once,TRBJ2-7,-,TGTGCCAGCAGCTACACAGGGTACGAGCAGTACTTC,CASSYTGYEQYF
TRBV5-4,-,TRBJ2-1,TRBD2,TGTGCCAGCAGCTCCCTTAGCGGGGAATACAATGAGCAGTTCTTC,CASSSLSGEYNEQFF
TRBV21-1,once,TRBJ2-5,-,TGTGCCAGCAGCGACAGGGGATTAGGTCTGGAGACCCAGTACTTC,CASSDRGLGLETQYF
TRBV27,few,TRBJ1-3,-,TGTGCCAGCGAGTTTTCTCGGGCAGGGGACCTCATACGAAACACCATATATTTT,CASEFSRAGDLIRNTIYF
TRBV29-1,few,TRBJ1-4,-,TGCAGCGTTGCACAGGAGACTAATGAAAAACTGTTTTTT,CSVAQETNEKLFF
TRBV7-8,-,TRBJ2-1,TRBD2,TGTGCCAGCAGCTTAGGCGGGAGTGATGATGAGCAGTTCTTC,CASSLGGSDDEQFF
TRBV11-2,-,TRBJ2-2,-,TGTGCCAGCAGCCCCAGAGCAGCGGGTCGCACCGGGGAGCTGTTTTTT,CASSPRAAGRTGELFF
TRBV19,few,TRBJ2-7,-,TGTGCCAGTAGGGGGGACAACGGCTACGAGCAGTACTTC,CASRGDNGYEQYF
TRBV9,-,TRBJ2-3,-,TGTGCCAGCAGCGGCCCAGGCTACACAGATACGCAGTATTTT,CASSGPGYTDTQYF
TRBV5-1,-,TRBJ2-5,-,TGCGCCAGCAGCTTGGGGCTGGTCAAAGAGACCCAGTACTTC,CASSLGLVKETQYF
TRBV19,-,TRBJ2-5,TRBD1,TGTGCCAGTAGTGCACCGGGACAGGGGAGGGAAACCCAGTACTTC,CASSAPGQGRETQYF
TRBV6-5,-,TRBJ1-2,-,TGTGCCAGCAGTTCTAGCGCGACTAACTATGGCTACACCTTC,CASSSSATNYGYTF
TRBV9,-,TRBJ2-2,-,TGTGCCAGCAGCGGCGGAACAGGGGGGGAATCCGGGGAGCTGTTTTTT,CASSGGTGGESGELFF
TRBV14,-,TRBJ2-1,-,TGTGCCAGCAGCTTCCGGGGGTATGAGCAGTTCTTC,CASSFRGYEQFF
TRBV7-9,-,TRBJ2-2,-,TGTGCCAGCAGCTTCCGGGAGAACACCGGGGAGCTGTTTTTT,CASSFRENTGELFF
TRBV30,-,TRBJ2-3,-,TGTGCCTGGAGACCAACGGGACATGAAACAGATACGCAGTATTTT,CAWRPTGHETDTQYF
TRBV19,-,TRBJ1-5,-,TGTGCCAGTACCTTGTGGGGGGTTAATCAGCCCCAGCATTTT,CASTLWGVNQPQHF
TRBV30,-,TRBJ2-3,TRBD2,TGTGCCTGGAGTGTGGTAGCGGGGTCACTCGGAGATACGCAGTATTTT,CAWSVVAGSLGDTQYF
TRBV30,-,TRBJ1-2,-,TGTGCCTGGAGTGTACAAGGGACAAGGAGCTACACCTTC,CAWSVQGTRSYTF
TRBV27,-,TRBJ2-7,TRBD1,TGTGCCAGCAGTTTGAGAGACAGGGGCTACGAGCAGTACTTC,CASSLRDRGYEQYF
TRBV28,-,TRBJ2-1,TRBD2,TGTGCCAGCAGGAGAGCAACCGGGACTAGCGGGAGGTCGGCCCTCTTC,CASRRATGTSGRSALF
TRBV11-2,few,TRBJ1-1,-,TGTGCCAGCAGCTTGGACAGCCATAACACTGAAGCTTTCTTT,CASSLDSHNTEAFF
TRBV9,once,TRBJ2-5,-,TGTGCCAGCAGCGTAGAGGAACAGGGCGGGAGAGAGACCCAGTACTTC,CASSVEEQGGRETQYF
TRBV27,-,TRBJ2-7,-,TGTGCCAGCAGTTTCCACAGAACAGGCTACGAGCAGTACTTC,CASSFHRTGYEQYF
TRBV2,-,TRBJ2-6,-,TGTGCCAGCAACCGAGACAGGCCCTCTGGGGCCAACGTCCTGACTTTC,CASNRDRPSGANVLTF
TRBV21-1,-,TRBJ1-1,-,TGTGCCAGCAGCAAAACCCGGACAGCGAACACTGAAGCTTTCTTT,CASSKTRTANTEAFF
TRBV11-2,-,TRBJ2-2,-,TGTGCCAGCAGCTTAGCGTGGGACTCCACCGGGGAGCTGTTTTTT,CASSLAWDSTGELFF
TRBV27,-,TRBJ1-5,-,TGTGCGAGCGGCCCCGTTAGCAATCAGCCCCAGCATTTT,CASGPVSNQPQHF
TRBV4-2,once,TRBJ1-1,-,TGTGCCAGCAGCCAAGTAACCAGGGAAGGGTCTGAAGCTTTCTTT,CASSQVTREGSEAFF
TRBV6-1,once,TRBJ2-2,-,TGTGCCAGCAGCCACGGGAACACCGGGGAGCTGTTTTTT,CASSHGNTGELFF
TRBV4-2,-,TRBJ2-3,-,TGTGCCAGCAGCCAAGAGGGGGGACCCATGAATACGCAGTATTTT,CASSQEGGPMNTQYF